This T cell receptor beta chain was identified during a study of brain T cells in children with intractable seizures. General observations from the study: Viral specificity was inferred only from CDR3 similarity; HCMV serostatus was unknown. Pre-surgery blood may have been undersampled, hiding some clones.

Clones were sequenced by immunoSEQ multiplex PCR, and TCRdb holds only the in-frame ones, with some missing. The repertoire consists of 110,000 or so clones, with approximately 94% occurring once and the leading ten covering around 4.1%. A note on this clone: Its specificity is unknown.

The germline V gene encodes CDR1 SGHRS and CDR2 YFSETQ. This CDR3 region has 16 residues. J lost 0 bases, V lost 0 bases, and 0 bases had no gene match. The TCR comes from a boy in the first two years of life with hemimegalencephaly and intractable seizures. This material consisted of peripheral blood, taken at surgery. The chain employs TRBV5-1 and TRBJ1-4, with 9 positions matching TRBD1. CDR3 amino acids: CASSLGQGATNEKLFF. The CDR3 region has the DNA TGCGCCAGCAGCTTGGGACAGGGGGCAACTAATGAAAAACTGTTTTTT.